This T cell receptor (beta chain) was captured by sequencing in a study of T cells in Graves' hyperthyroidism and ophthalmopathy. From RNA transcripts, TCR beta CDR3 regions were amplified. First-round RT-PCR of the TCR CDR3 relied on the HTBI primer set. One entry per CDR3 protein results from TCRdb running MiXCR on the multiplex PCR reads. The table shows a few hundred thousand distinct CDR3 sequences, with less than 20% occurring only once. Sequencing used blood. This clonotype originated in a woman aged 25-40 years with Graves' hyperthyroidism.

The CDR3 DNA reads as TGCGCCAGCAGTAGAGGGACGTCGTCTAATGAAAAACTGTTTTTT. Translating it yields CASSRGTSSNEKLFF. This chain connects TRBV5-1 to TRBJ1-4, with a weak D call TRBD1 (5 bases). Germline V lookup: CDR1 SGHRS, CDR2 YFSETQ. V lost 5 bases, J lost 3 bases, and 14 bases lay in between. This CDR3 spans 15 amino acids. Full variable domain (remainder filled in from reference TRBV5-1 and TRBJ1-4): KAGVTQTPRYLIKTRGQQVTLSCSPISGHRSVSWYQQTPGQGLQFLFEYFSETQRNKGNFPGRFSGRQFSNSRSEMNVSTLELGDSALYLCASSRGTSSNEKLFFGSGTQLSVL.